The source of this T cell receptor (beta chain) is a study of T cell changes during pregnancy in multiple sclerosis. The trim removed 4 bases at V and 1 base at J, leaving 3 bases unmatched. This CDR3 has 14 amino acids. Germline V CDR1 and CDR2: SEHNR, FQNEAQ (reference sequence). The count of this clone is one. Generated by immunoSEQ multiplex PCR, the TCRdb table keeps only in-frame clones and is missing some. The data show approximately 54,000 clones, with about nine tenths seen just once and roughly 1.1% held by the top ten. This sample comprised peripheral blood, obtained after pregnancy. This clonotype was sampled from a female donor in good health, enrolled as a control in a pregnancy study. V is TRBV7-9 and J is TRBJ2-5; 7 nucleotides agree with TRBD1. For the CDR3, the DNA is TGTGCCAGCAGCTCAGGGACAGCCCAAGAGACCCAGTACTTC. Its translation: CASSSGTAQETQYF.